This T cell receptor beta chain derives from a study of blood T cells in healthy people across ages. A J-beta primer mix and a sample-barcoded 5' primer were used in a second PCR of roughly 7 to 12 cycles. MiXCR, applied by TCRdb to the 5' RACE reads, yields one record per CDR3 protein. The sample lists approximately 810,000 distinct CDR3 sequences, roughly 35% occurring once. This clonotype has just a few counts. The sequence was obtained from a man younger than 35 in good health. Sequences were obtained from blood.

DNA for the CDR3: TGTGCCAGCAGCGCCCAGGGAGAGGTCACTGAAGCTTTCTTT. Amino acid sequence: CASSAQGEVTEAFF. The chain has TRBV6-2 or TRBV6-3 and TRBJ1-1, with D possibly being TRBD1 (5 bases). The length of the CDR3 is 14 residues. V was trimmed by 6 bases and J by 4 bases, leaving 15 bases between them. Looked up from germline, CDR1 is MNHEY and CDR2 is SVGEGT.